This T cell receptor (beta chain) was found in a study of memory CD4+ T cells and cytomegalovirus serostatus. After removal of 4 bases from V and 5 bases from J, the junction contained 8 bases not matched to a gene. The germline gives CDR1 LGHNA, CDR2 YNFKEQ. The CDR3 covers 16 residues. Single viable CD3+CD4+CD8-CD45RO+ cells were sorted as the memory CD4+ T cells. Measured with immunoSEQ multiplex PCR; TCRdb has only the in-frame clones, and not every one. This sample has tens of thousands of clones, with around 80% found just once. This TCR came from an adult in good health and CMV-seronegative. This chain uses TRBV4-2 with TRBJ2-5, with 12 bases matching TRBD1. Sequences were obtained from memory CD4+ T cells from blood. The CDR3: CASSRGTGGFVETQYF. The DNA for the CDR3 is TGTGCCAGCAGCCGTGGGACAGGGGGCTTTGTTGAGACCCAGTACTTC.